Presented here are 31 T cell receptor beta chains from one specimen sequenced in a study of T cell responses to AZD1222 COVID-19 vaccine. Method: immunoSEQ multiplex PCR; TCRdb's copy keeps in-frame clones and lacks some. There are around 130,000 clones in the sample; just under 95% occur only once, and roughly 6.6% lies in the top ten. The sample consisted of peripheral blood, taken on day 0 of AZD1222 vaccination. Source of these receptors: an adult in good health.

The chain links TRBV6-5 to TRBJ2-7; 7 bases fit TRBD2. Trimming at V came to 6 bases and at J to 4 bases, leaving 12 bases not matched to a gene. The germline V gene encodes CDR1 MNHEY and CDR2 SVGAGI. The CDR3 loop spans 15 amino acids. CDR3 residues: CASSSAREGQYEQYF. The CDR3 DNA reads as TGTGCCAGCAGCTCCGCGAGGGAGGGCCAGTACGAGCAGTACTTC.

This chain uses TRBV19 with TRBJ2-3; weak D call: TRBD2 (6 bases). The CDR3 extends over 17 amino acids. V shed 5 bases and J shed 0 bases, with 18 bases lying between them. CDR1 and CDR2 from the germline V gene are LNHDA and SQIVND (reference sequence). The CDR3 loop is CASSAEGLAFSTDTQYF. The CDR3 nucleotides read TGTGCCAGTAGTGCAGAGGGACTGGCATTTAGCACAGATACGCAGTATTTT. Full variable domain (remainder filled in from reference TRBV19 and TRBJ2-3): DGGITQSPKYLFRKEGQNVTLSCEQNLNHDAMYWYRQDPGQGLRLIYYSQIVNDFQKGDIAEGYSVSREKKESFPLTVTSAQKNPTAFYLCASSAEGLAFSTDTQYFGPGTRLTVL.

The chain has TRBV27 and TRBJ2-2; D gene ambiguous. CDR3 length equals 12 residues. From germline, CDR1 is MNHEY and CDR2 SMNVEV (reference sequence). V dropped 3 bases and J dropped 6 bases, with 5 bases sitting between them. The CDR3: CASSLYPGELFF. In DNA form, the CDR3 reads TGTGCCAGCAGTTTGTACCCCGGGGAGCTGTTTTTT.

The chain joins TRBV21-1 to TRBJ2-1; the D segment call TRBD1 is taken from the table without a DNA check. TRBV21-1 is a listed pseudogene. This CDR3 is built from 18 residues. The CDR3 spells CASSKGGITGGCYNEQFF. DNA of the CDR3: TGTGCCAGCAGCAAAGGGGGAATAACAGGGGGATGCTACAATGAGCAGTTCTTC.

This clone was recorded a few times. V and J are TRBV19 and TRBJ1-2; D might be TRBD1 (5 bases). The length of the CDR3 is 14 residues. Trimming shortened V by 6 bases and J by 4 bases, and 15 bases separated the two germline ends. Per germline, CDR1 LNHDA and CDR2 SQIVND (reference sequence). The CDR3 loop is CASSQRGQFYGYTF. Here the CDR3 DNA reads TGTGCCAGTAGCCAAAGGGGCCAGTTCTATGGCTACACCTTC.

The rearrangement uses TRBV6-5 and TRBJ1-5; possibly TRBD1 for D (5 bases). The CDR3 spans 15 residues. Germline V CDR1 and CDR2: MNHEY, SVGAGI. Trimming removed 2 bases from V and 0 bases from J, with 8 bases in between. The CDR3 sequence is CASSYGDGSNQPQHF. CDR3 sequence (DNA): TGTGCCAGCAGTTACGGGGACGGTAGCAATCAGCCCCAGCATTTT.

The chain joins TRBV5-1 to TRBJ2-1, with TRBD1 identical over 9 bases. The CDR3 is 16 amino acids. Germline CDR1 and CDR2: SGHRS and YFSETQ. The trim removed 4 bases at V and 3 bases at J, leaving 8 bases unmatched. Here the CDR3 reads CASSGGQGPNYNEQFF. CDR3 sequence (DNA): TGCGCCAGCAGCGGGGGACAGGGTCCCAACTACAATGAGCAGTTCTTC.

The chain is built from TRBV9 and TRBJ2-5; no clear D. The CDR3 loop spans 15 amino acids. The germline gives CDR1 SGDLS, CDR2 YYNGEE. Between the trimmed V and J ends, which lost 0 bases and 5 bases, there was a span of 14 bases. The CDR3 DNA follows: TGTGCCAGCAGCGTAGGTTCTATCCTTGGGGAGACCCAGTACTTC. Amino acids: CASSVGSILGETQYF.

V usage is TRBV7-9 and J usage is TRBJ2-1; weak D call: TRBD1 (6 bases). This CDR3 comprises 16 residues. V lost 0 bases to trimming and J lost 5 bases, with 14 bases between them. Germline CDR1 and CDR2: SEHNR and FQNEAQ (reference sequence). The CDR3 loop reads CASSLAFRGKDNEQFF. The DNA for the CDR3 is TGTGCCAGCAGCTTAGCCTTCAGGGGTAAGGACAATGAGCAGTTCTTC.

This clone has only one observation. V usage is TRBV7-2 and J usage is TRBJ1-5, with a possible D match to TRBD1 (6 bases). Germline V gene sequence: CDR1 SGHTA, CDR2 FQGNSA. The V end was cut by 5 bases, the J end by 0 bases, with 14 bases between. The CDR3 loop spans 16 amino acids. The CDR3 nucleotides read TGTGCCAGCAGCCCCCGGACAGATCCTAGCAATCAGCCCCAGCATTTT. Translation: CASSPRTDPSNQPQHF.

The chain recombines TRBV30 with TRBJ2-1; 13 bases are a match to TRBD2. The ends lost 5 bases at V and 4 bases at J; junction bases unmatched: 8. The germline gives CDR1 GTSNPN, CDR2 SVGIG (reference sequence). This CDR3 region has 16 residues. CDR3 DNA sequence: TGTGCCTGGGGAGGACTAGCGGGAGACGGGTACAATGAGCAGTTCTTC. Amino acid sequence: CAWGGLAGDGYNEQFF.

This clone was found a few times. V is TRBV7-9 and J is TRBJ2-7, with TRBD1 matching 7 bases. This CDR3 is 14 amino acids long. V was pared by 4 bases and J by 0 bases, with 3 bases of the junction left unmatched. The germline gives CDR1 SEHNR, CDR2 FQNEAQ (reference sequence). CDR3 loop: CASSWDSNSYEQYF. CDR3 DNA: TGTGCCAGCAGCTGGGACAGTAACTCCTACGAGCAGTACTTC.

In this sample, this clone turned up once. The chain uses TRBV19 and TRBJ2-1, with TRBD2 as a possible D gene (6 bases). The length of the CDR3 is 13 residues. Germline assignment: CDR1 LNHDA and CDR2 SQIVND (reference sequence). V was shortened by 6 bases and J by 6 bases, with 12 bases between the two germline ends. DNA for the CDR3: TGTGCCAGTAGGACCAACGGGGGCAATGAGCAGTTCTTC. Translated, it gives CASRTNGGNEQFF.

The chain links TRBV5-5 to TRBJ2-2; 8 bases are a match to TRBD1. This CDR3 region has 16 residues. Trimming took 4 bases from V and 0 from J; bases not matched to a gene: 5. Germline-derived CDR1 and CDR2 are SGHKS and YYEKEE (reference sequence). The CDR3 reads CASSPLTGANTGELFF. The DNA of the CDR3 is TGTGCCAGCAGCCCACTGACAGGGGCGAACACCGGGGAGCTGTTTTTT.

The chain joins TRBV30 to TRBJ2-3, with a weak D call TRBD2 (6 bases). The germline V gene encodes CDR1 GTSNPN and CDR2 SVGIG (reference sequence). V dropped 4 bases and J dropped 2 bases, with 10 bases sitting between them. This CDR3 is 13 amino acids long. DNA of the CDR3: TGTGCCTGGAAGCGGGCCTCCACAGATACGCAGTATTTT. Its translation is CAWKRASTDTQYF.

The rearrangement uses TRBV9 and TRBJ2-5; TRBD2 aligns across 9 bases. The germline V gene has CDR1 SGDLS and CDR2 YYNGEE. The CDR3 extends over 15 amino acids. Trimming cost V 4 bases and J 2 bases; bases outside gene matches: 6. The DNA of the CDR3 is TGTGCCAGCAGCCCACGACTAGCGGCTCAAGAGACCCAGTACTTC. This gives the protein CASSPRLAAQETQYF.

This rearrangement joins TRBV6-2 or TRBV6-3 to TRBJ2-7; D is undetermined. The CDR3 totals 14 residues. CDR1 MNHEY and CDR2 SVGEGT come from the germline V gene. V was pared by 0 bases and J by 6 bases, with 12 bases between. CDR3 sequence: CASSYSSWGTEQYF. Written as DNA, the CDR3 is TGTGCCAGCAGTTACTCGTCGTGGGGTACCGAGCAGTACTTC.

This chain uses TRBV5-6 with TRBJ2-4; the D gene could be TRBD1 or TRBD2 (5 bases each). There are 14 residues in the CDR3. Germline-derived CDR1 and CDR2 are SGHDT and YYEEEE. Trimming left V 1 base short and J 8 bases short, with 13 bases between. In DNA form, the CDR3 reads TGTGCCAGCAGCTTGTTAGTCGGGGCAGACATTCAGTACTTC. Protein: CASSLLVGADIQYF.

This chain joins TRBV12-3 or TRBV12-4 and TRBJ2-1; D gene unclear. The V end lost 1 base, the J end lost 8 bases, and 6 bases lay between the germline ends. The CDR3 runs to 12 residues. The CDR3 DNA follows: TGTGCCAGCAGTTTAGGGGCCGATGAGCAGTTCTTC. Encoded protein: CASSLGADEQFF.

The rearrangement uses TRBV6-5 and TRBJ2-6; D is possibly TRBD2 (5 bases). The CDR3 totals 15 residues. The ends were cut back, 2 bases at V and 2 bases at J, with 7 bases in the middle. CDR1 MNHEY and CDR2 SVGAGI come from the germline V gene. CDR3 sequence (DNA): TGTGCCAGCAGTTACGAGGGTCCTGGGGCCAACGTCCTGACTTTC. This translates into CASSYEGPGANVLTF.

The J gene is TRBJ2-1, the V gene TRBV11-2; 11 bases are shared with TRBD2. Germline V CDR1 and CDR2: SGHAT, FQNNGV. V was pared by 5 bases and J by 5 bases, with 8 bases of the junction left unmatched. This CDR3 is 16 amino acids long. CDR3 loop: CASSPLAGGPNNEQFF. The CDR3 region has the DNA TGTGCCAGCAGCCCCTTAGCGGGAGGGCCCAACAATGAGCAGTTCTTC.

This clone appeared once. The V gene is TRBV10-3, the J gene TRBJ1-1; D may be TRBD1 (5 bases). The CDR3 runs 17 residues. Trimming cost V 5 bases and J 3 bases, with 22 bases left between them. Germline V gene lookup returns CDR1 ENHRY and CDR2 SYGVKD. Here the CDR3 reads CAISQALGPGGYTEAFF. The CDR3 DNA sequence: TGTGCCATCAGTCAGGCCCTCGGGCCCGGGGGGTACACTGAAGCTTTCTTT.

The CDR3 here is CASSSPERTSGKTGPTDTQYF. CDR3 in DNA: TGTGCCAGCAGCTCCCCCGAACGGACTAGCGGGAAAACTGGGCCCACAGATACGCAGTATTTT. The chain carries TRBV13 and TRBJ2-3; TRBD2 agrees at 12 bases. Germline V gene sequence: CDR1 PRHDT, CDR2 FYEKMQ (reference sequence). V dropped 4 bases and J dropped 2; count of bases not matched to a gene: 19. This CDR3 has 21 residues.

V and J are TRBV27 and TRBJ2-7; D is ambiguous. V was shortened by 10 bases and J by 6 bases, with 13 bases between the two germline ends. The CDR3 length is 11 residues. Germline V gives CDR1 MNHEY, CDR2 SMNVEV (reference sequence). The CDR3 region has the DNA TGTGCCACTCGAGAAGGGATCGAGCAGTACTTC. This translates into CATREGIEQYF.

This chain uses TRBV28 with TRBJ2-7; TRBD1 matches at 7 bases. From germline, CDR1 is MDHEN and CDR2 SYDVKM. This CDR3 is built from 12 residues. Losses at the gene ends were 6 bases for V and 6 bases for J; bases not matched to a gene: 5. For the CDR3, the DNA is TGTGCCAGCAGACAGGGGTTAACCGAGCAGTACTTC. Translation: CASRQGLTEQYF.

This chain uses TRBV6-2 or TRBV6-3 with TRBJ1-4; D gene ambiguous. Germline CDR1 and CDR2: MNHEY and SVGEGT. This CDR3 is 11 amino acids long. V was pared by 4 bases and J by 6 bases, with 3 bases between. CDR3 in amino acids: CASSSDEKLFF. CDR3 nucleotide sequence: TGTGCCAGCAGTTCCGATGAAAAACTGTTTTTT.

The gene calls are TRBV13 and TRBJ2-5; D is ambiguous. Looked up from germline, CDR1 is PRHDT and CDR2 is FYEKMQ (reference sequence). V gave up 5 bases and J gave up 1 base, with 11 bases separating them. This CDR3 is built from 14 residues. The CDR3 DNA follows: TGTGCCAGCAGCCGCCGGTCCTTCCAAGAGACCCAGTACTTC. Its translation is CASSRRSFQETQYF.

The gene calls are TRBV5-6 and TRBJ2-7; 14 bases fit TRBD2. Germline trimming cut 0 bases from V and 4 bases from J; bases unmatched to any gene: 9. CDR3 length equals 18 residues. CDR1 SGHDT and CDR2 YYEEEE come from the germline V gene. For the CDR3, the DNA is TGTGCCAGCAGCTTGGGAGTAGGGACTAGCGGGAGAAGATACGAGCAGTACTTC. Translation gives CASSLGVGTSGRRYEQYF.

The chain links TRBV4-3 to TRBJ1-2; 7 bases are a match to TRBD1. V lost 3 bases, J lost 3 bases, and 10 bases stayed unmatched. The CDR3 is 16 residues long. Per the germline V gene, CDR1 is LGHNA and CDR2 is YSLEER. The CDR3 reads CASSQDRQGAYYGYTF. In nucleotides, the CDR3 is TGCGCCAGCAGCCAGGACAGACAGGGCGCCTACTATGGCTACACCTTC.

The CDR3: CSVTGTPWSEQYF. CDR3 DNA sequence: TGCAGCGTCACCGGGACCCCCTGGTCCGAGCAGTACTTC. The rearrangement uses TRBV29-1 and TRBJ2-7; TRBD1 or TRBD2 may be the D gene (5 bases each). This CDR3 is built from 13 residues. CDR1 SQVTM and CDR2 ANQGSEA come from the germline V gene. V lost 6 bases and J lost 6, with 18 bases in between.

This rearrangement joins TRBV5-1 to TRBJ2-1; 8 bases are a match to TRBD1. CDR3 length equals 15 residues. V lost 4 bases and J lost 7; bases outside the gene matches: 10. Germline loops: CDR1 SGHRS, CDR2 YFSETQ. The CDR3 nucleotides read TGCGCCAGCAGCAACGGACAGGGCTTGGGAAATGAGCAGTTCTTC. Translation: CASSNGQGLGNEQFF.